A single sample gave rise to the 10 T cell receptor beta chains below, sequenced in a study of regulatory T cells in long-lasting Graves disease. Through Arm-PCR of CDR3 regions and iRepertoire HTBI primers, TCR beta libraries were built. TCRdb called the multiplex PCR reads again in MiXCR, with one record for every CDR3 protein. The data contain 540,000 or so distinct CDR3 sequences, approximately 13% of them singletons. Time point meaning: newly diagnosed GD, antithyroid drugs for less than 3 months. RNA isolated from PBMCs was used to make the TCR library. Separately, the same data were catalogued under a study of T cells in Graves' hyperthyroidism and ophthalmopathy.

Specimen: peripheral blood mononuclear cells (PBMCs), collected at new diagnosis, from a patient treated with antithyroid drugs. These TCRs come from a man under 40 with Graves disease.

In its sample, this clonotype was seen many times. The CDR3 sequence is CASRRTGLTEAFF. The CDR3 nucleotides read TGTGCCAGCAGACGGACAGGGCTTACTGAAGCTTTCTTT. The gene calls are TRBV27 and TRBJ1-1; TRBD1 matches at 8 bases. Germline CDR1 and CDR2: MNHEY and SMNVEV (reference sequence). The CDR3 length is 13 residues. The V and J ends lost 6 bases and 5 bases, in that order; junction bases with no gene match: 5.

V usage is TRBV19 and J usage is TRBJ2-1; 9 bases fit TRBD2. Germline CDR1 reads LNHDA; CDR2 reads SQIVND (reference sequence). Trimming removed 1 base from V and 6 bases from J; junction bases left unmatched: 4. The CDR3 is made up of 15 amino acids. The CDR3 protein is CASSIGLAEFNEQFF. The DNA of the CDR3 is TGTGCCAGTAGTATAGGACTAGCGGAGTTCAATGAGCAGTTCTTC. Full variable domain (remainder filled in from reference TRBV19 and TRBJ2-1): DGGITQSPKYLFRKEGQNVTLSCEQNLNHDAMYWYRQDPGQGLRLIYYSQIVNDFQKGDIAEGYSVSREKKESFPLTVTSAQKNPTAFYLCASSIGLAEFNEQFFGPGTRLTVL.

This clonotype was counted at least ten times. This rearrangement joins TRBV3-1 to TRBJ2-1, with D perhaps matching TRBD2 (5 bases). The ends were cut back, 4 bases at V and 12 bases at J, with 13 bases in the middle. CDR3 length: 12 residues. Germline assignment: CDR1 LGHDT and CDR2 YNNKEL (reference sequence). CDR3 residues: CASSLTNSAQFF. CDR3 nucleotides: TGTGCCAGCAGCCTTACTAATAGCGCGCAGTTCTTC.

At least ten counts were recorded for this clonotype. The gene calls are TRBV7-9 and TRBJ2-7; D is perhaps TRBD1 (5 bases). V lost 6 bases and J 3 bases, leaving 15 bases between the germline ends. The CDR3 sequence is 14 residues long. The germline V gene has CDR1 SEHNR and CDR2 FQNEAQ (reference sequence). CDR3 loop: CASSLGLTSYEQYF. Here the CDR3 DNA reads TGTGCCAGCAGTTTGGGGCTAACAAGCTACGAGCAGTACTTC.

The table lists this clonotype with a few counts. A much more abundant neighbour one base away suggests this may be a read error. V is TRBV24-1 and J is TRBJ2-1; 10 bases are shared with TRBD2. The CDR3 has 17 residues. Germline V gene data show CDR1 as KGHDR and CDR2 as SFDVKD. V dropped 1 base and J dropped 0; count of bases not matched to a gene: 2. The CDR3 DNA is TGTGCCACCAGTGATTTTGCTAGCGGGAGCTCCTACAATGAGCAGTTCTTC. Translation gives CATSDFASGSSYNEQFF.

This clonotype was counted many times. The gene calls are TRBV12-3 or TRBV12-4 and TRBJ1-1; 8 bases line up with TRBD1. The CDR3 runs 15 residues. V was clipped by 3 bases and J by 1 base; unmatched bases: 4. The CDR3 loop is CASSFWDRPNTEAFF. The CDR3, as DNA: TGTGCCAGCAGTTTTTGGGACAGGCCGAACACTGAAGCTTTCTTT.

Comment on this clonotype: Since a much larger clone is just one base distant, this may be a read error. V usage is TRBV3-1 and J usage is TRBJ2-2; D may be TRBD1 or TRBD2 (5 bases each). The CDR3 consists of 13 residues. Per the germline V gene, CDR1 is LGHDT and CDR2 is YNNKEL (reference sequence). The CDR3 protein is CASSHENTGALFF. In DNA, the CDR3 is TGTGCCAGCAGCCACGAAAACACCGGGGCGCTGTTTTTT.

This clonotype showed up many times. The CDR3 DNA reads TGCGCCAGCAGCCTAACGACTCCGAGTGGCTACACCTTC. This codes for CASSLTTPSGYTF. The chain has TRBV5-1 and TRBJ1-2; D ambiguous. V was cut by 4 bases and J by 7 bases, with 14 bases left in between. The CDR3 spans 13 residues. Germline V lookup: CDR1 SGHRS, CDR2 YFSETQ.

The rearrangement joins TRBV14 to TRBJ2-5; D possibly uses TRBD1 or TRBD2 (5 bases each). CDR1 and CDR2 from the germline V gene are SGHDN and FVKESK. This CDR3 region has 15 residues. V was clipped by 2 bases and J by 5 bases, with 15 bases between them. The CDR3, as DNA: TGTGCCAGCAGCCAAAACTCCGGGACGTTGGAGACCCAGTACTTC. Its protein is CASSQNSGTLETQYF.

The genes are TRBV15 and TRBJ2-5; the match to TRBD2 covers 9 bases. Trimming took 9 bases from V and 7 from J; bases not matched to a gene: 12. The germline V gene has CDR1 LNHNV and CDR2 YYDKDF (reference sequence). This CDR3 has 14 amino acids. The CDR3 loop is CATDSGREGGTQYF. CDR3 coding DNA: TGTGCCACGGATAGCGGGAGAGAGGGGGGGACCCAGTACTTC.